The clone carrying this T cell receptor (beta chain) was seen many times. Antigen: not known. Time point described: persistent/refractory GD, antithyroid drugs over 5 years with positive TRAb. Making the TCR library involved RNA that had been extracted from PBMCs. This sample was taken from a study of regulatory T cells in long-lasting Graves disease. Germline CDR1 MDHEN, CDR2 SYDVKM. After removal of 6 bases from V and 2 bases from J, the junction contained 8 bases not matched to a gene. This CDR3 has 15 amino acids. Findings and limits, study-wide: Newly diagnosed patients shared 850 to 1,000 public clonotypes; persistent patients shared around 2,800.

According to the study, TCR beta libraries were built with iRepertoire HTBI primers and CDR3-region Arm-PCR. TCRdb itself ran the multiplex PCR reads through MiXCR, one entry per CDR3 protein. The top ten clones hold less than 9% of a sample with about 470,000 distinct CDR3 sequences, roughly 20% of them seen once. This receptor was obtained from a female donor with Graves disease. The gene calls are TRBV28 and TRBJ2-7, with 9 bases that match TRBD1. The source material was peripheral blood mononuclear cells (PBMCs), sampled when the disease was refractory, from a patient treated with antithyroid drugs. The CDR3 nucleotides read TGTGCCAGCAGCTTACCGGGACAGGGCCCCTACGAGCAGTACTTC. Translation: CASSLPGQGPYEQYF.